The rows below give T cell receptor beta chains drawn from one sample of a study of T-cell reconstitution after alpha-beta-depleted transplantation in children. TCRdb used MiXCR to reprocess the PCR reads, holding one entry per CDR3 protein. The table records a few hundred thousand distinct CDR3 sequences, 25% to 30% of them present only once. The source was PBMCs, collected before TCRalphabeta/CD19-depleted stem cell transplant. These receptors were obtained from a boy younger than two with Wiskott-Aldrich syndrome, due to receive a stem cell transplant. Each CDR3 is given without its conserved first and last residue.

V gene,J gene,CDR3 protein
TRBV29-1,TRBJ1-2,SGRDGAYGYT
TRBV27,TRBJ2-7,ASSLSIRQSRSYEQY
TRBV28,TRBJ2-1,ASSLPQTINEQF
TRBV24-1,TRBJ2-1,GTSDSTSLVSSYNEQF
TRBV9,TRBJ2-7,ASSRQGKSSYEQY
TRBV27,TRBJ2-3,ASRSLAGKSTDTQY
TRBV5-1,TRBJ2-7,ASSDSGVYEQY
TRBV28,TRBJ2-3,ASSLLTSGRADTQY
TRBV10-2,TRBJ2-2,ASSAFSDTGELF
TRBV12-3/TRBV12-4,TRBJ2-6,ASSTILQVFSPGANVLT
TRBV5-1,TRBJ2-2,ASSQTRTSGELF
TRBV5-1,TRBJ1-1,ASSYTTENTEAF
TRBV20-1,TRBJ1-5,SARSGGSKRQPQH
TRBV12-3/TRBV12-4,TRBJ1-3,ASSLFLPPATYGNTIY
TRBV18,TRBJ1-1,ASSPRPNTGLNTEAF
TRBV5-1,TRBJ2-3,ASRSSGRTDTQY
TRBV5-6,TRBJ2-1,ASSPLDGVNNEQF
TRBV20-1,TRBJ2-7,SARAGDCYEQY
TRBV5-1,TRBJ2-3,ASSLGKFTDTQY
TRBV10-1,TRBJ2-1,ASSRRKGLVNNEQF
TRBV20-1,TRBJ1-4,SARDRQQAIEKLF
TRBV7-2,TRBJ2-4,ASSSGGAAKNIQY
TRBV5-1,TRBJ2-1,ASSLAGPGHQF
TRBV28,TRBJ2-7,ASRILAGAYEQY
TRBV12-3/TRBV12-4,TRBJ2-7,ASSLRGTGVEQY
TRBV5-1,TRBJ1-3,ASSRSLSGTSGNTIY
TRBV7-2,TRBJ2-3,ASSLLGQGAPRDTQY
TRBV27,TRBJ2-2,ASSLYRTRYGELF